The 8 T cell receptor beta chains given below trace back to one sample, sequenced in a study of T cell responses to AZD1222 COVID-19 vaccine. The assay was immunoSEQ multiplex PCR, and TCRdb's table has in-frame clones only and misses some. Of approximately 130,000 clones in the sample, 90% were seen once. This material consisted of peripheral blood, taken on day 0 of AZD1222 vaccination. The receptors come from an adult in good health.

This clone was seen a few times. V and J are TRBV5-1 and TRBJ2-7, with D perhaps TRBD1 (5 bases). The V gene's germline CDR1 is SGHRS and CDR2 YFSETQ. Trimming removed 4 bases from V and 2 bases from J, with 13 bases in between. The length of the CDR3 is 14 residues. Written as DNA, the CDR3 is TGCGCCAGCAGCCCTATGGACATGACCTACGAGCAGTACTTC. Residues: CASSPMDMTYEQYF.

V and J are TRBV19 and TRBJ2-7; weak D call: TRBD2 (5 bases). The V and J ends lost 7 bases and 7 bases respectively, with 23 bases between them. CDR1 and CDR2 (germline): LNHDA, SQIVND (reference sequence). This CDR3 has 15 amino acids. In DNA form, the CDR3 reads TGTGCCAGTACCCCCCGAGCTTACCCAAGGAGGGAGCAGTACTTC. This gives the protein CASTPRAYPRREQYF.

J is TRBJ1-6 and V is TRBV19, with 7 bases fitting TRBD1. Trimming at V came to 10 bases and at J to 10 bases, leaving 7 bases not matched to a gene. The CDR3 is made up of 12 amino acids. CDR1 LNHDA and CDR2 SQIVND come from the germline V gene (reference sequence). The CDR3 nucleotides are TGTGCCACCAGGGACAGAGGATCACCCCTCCACTTT. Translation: CATRDRGSPLHF.

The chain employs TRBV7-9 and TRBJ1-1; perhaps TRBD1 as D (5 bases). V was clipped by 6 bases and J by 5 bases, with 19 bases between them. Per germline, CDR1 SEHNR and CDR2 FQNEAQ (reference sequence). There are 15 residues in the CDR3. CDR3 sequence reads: CASSPPGGERTEAFF. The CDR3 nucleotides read TGTGCCAGCAGTCCCCCGGGGGGGGAAAGGACTGAAGCTTTCTTT.

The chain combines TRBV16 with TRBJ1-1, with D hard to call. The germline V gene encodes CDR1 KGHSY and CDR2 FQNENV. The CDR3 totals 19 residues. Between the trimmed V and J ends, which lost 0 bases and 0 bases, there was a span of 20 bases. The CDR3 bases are TGTGCCAGCAGCCAATCCACACTGGGTCCCTTCGGGGTGAACACTGAAGCTTTCTTT. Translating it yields CASSQSTLGPFGVNTEAFF.

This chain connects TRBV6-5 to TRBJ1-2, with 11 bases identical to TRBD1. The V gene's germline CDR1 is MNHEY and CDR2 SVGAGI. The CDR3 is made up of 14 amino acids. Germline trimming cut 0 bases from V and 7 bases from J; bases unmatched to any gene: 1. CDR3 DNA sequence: TGTGCCAGCAGTTACTCGGGGACAGGGGGTGGCTACACCTTC. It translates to CASSYSGTGGGYTF.

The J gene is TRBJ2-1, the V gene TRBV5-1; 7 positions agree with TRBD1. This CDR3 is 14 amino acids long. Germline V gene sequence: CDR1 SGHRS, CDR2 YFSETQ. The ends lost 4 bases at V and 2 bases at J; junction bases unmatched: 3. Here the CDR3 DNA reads TGCGCCAGCAGCCTACAGGGGACCTACAATGAGCAGTTCTTC. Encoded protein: CASSLQGTYNEQFF.

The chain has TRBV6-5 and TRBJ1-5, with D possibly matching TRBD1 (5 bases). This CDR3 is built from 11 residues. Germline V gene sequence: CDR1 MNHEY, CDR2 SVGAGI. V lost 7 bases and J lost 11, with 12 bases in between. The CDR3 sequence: CASTNGGTQHF. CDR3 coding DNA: TGTGCCAGCACCAACGGGGGGACCCAGCATTTT.